The 10 T cell receptor beta chains below were found in one sample sequenced in a study of blood T cell repertoires in COVID-19 (dated by TCRdb to between 2020 and 2021). The library was obtained by the immunoSEQ multiplex PCR assay. In TCRdb, the immuneACCESS table is reduced to in-frame sequences with V and J assigned. These tables do not hold every clone; where another copy was compared, an unresolved V gene accounts for under half, and the others remain unexplained. The table for this sample lists about 300,000 clones; 65% to 85% of them were counted only once. The ten largest account for around 1.6% of the sample. Sequencing input: peripheral blood. The receptors originated from a human donor with COVID-19, enrolled during active disease. The donor label of this sample is uncertain.

This rearrangement joins TRBV5-4 to TRBJ2-7; TRBD2 might be the D (5 bases). Germline CDR1 reads SGHNT; CDR2 reads YYREEE (reference sequence). This CDR3 has 14 residues. Trimming stripped 3 bases from V and 0 bases from J, with 10 bases between. The CDR3 sequence: CASSSERNSYEQYF. The CDR3 DNA follows: TGTGCCAGCAGCTCTGAGCGGAACTCCTACGAGCAGTACTTC.

This clone was seen once. The rearrangement uses TRBV5-6 and TRBJ1-1, with TRBD1 as a possible D gene (5 bases). V lost 3 bases and J 4 bases, leaving 13 bases between the germline ends. Germline values: CDR1 SGHDT, CDR2 YYEEEE. This CDR3 region has 14 residues. The CDR3 DNA follows: TGTGCCAGCAGCTATCAGCGGGGGACCACTGAAGCTTTCTTT. Its protein is CASSYQRGTTEAFF.

J is TRBJ1-2 and V is TRBV21-1; the DNA was not used to check the table's D call, TRBD1. TRBV21-1 is noted as a pseudogene. CDR3 length equals 13 residues. In DNA form, the CDR3 reads TGTGCCAGCAGCAAAGACAGATTCTATGGCTACACCTTC. It is translated as CASSKDRFYGYTF.

The chain employs TRBV24-1 and TRBJ2-3; TRBD2 aligns across 8 bases. The CDR3 is 14 residues long. The junction had 4 bases not matched to a gene; V was cut back by 5 bases and J by 4 bases. Germline V lookup: CDR1 KGHDR, CDR2 SFDVKD. The CDR3 DNA is TGTGCCACCAGTGGGAGCGGGGGCCCAGATACGCAGTATTTT. It yields the protein CATSGSGGPDTQYF.

J is TRBJ2-7 and V is TRBV5-6; D remains ambiguous. The germline V gene has CDR1 SGHDT and CDR2 YYEEEE. The V end was cut by 0 bases, the J end by 0 bases, with 7 bases between. The CDR3 has 14 residues. The CDR3 DNA follows: TGTGCCAGCAGCTTGGGGGCCGACTCCTACGAGCAGTACTTC. It is translated as CASSLGADSYEQYF.

The chain carries TRBV3-1 (or the pseudogene TRBV3-2) and TRBJ1-3; D is perhaps TRBD1 (5 bases). V lost 0 bases, J lost 7 bases, and 13 bases lay in between. Germline lookup yields CDR1 LGHDT and CDR2 YNNKEL (reference sequence). The CDR3 contains 15 residues. The CDR3 DNA is TGTGCCAGCAGCCAAGATTGGCAGGAGGGGAACACCATATATTTT. Translation gives CASSQDWQEGNTIYF.

The chain carries TRBV30 and TRBJ1-2; TRBD1 matches 7 bases. CDR1 and CDR2 (germline): GTSNPN, SVGIG (reference sequence). This CDR3 comprises 15 residues. V trimming: 0 bases; J trimming: 5 bases; junction bases outside the gene matches: 9. Written as DNA, the CDR3 is TGTGCCTGGAGTGTTTTGGGACAGCAAGCTTATGGCTACACCTTC. Its protein product is CAWSVLGQQAYGYTF.

CDR3 amino acids: CASTTLDRSQHF. The CDR3 DNA reads as TGTGCCAGCACCACATTGGACAGATCCCAGCATTTT. The rearrangement joins TRBV28 to TRBJ1-5; tentatively, D is TRBD1 (6 bases). The V gene lost 7 bases and the J gene lost 11 bases, with 15 bases spanning the gap. The CDR3 has 12 amino acids. The germline V gene has CDR1 MDHEN and CDR2 SYDVKM.

This chain joins TRBV2 and TRBJ2-1, with 7 bases identical to TRBD1. With 4 bases clipped from V and 4 bases from J, the junction kept 1 base outside the gene matches. Germline assignment: CDR1 SNHLY and CDR2 FYNNEI. This CDR3 is built from 13 residues. The CDR3, as DNA: TGTGCCAGCAGTGGGGACAGATACAATGAGCAGTTCTTC. Translation gives CASSGDRYNEQFF.

This chain links TRBV28 with TRBJ2-3; 14 positions match TRBD2. The CDR3 loop spans 16 amino acids. V lost 7 bases and J lost 3; bases outside the gene matches: 6. CDR1 is MDHEN, CDR2 SYDVKM, per germline. CDR3 sequence (DNA): TGTGCCAGCACTAGACTAGCGGGAGGGAGGACAGATACGCAGTATTTT. Protein sequence: CASTRLAGGRTDTQYF.